This TCR beta chain was observed in a study of shared clonotypes between healthy human individuals. The protocol was immunoSEQ multiplex PCR, while the TCRdb copy is restricted to in-frame clones and leaves out a portion. Of approximately 2.5 million clones in the sample, approximately 92% are singletons; the top ten hold over 0.12%. Germline V gene sequence: CDR1 SGHAT, CDR2 FQNNGV. V trimming: 4 bases; J trimming: 6 bases; junction bases outside the gene matches: 9. CDR3 length: 17 residues. The rearrangement uses TRBV11-2 and TRBJ2-1; 13 nucleotides agree with TRBD2. This receptor was taken from a man between 18 and 35 years old in good health. Sequenced: naive CD4+ T cells sorted from blood. Subset reported: CD45RA+ positively selected. CDR3 residues: CASSSGTSGNSINEQFF. CDR3 in DNA: TGTGCCAGCAGCTCAGGGACTAGCGGGAACTCTATCAATGAGCAGTTCTTC.